This T cell receptor (beta chain) was profiled in a study of Tregs in tolerant kidney transplant recipients. Findings and limits, study-wide: For some patients, primers changed over time, blocking nucleotide-level comparison. The small number of patients limits these findings pending further validation. No direct test of biological reproducibility was done here.

Worth noting for this clone: No antigen is known for it.

Assay used: immunoSEQ multiplex PCR; TCRdb lists only in-frame clones, some missing. This sample carries roughly 52,000 clones, 91% of them seen once, and the ten largest clones take around 15%. J gave up 7 bases and V 2 bases, and 5 bases lay outside the gene matches. The CDR3 length is 14 residues. Germline V CDR1 and CDR2: MNHEY, SMNVEV (reference sequence). Related graft donors supplied nonmyeloablative bone marrow transplants, and mixed chimerism was transient. Unstimulated regulatory T cells (CD4+CD25+CD127-), CD4+CD25- non-regulatory cells, CD4 and CD8 cells were FACS-sorted from thawed PBMCs.

Sequences were derived from CD8+ T cells from blood (PBMCs), sampled 24 months after the transplant. The chain couples TRBV27 to TRBJ1-5; 7 bases match TRBD1. This sequence was found in a human patient who received a combined kidney and bone marrow transplant. Some T cells may be provided by the graft donor. The CDR3 nucleotides read TGTGCCAGCAGTTTAGGAGGGGGCCGGCAGCCCCAGCATTTT. Its translation is CASSLGGGRQPQHF.